These 18 T cell receptor beta chains were sequenced from one sample in a study of cytomegalovirus exposure and HLA in healthy donors. A multiplex PCR was run with 60 Vbeta primers and 13 Jbeta primers. Data came from immunoSEQ multiplex PCR; TCRdb stores just in-frame clones and leaves some out. Here the sample spans 90,000 to 120,000 clones, about four fifths being singletons. The sequencing sample was made of PBMCs. The receptors stem from a man aged 25 to 40 in good health and CMV-seropositive.

This sequence joins TRBV7-2 and TRBJ2-5; D may be TRBD2 (5 bases). Trimming removed 4 bases from V and 1 base from J, with 13 bases in between. The CDR3 is 15 amino acids. Germline V gene data show CDR1 as SGHTA and CDR2 as FQGNSA. CDR3 protein: CASSSRGSRQETQYF. The CDR3 coding sequence is TGTGCCAGCAGCTCTCGGGGTTCTCGCCAAGAGACCCAGTACTTC.

This sequence joins TRBV5-4 and TRBJ1-6; TRBD1 is a possible D gene (5 bases). Germline lookup yields CDR1 SGHNT and CDR2 YYREEE (reference sequence). The germline V and J ends were trimmed by 0 bases and 9 bases, with 13 bases remaining between them. This CDR3 region has 15 residues. CDR3 region: CASSLESGGGSPLHF. The CDR3 DNA follows: TGTGCCAGCAGCTTGGAATCGGGGGGAGGTTCACCCCTCCACTTT.

The chain is built from TRBV6-5 and TRBJ2-7, with D unclear. Trimming pared 2 bases from V and 3 bases from J, leaving 8 bases between. The CDR3 has 13 residues. The germline CDR1 and CDR2 sequences are MNHEY and SVGAGI. The chain's CDR3 is CASSYVNGYEQYF. Here the CDR3 DNA reads TGTGCCAGCAGTTACGTTAACGGCTACGAGCAGTACTTC.

The chain joins TRBV5-1 to TRBJ2-2; TRBD1 is a possible D gene (6 bases). CDR1 and CDR2 from the germline V gene are SGHRS and YFSETQ. The CDR3 consists of 16 residues. The V gene lost 0 bases and the J gene lost 4 bases, with 13 bases spanning the gap. The CDR3 sequence: CASSLAQGSGTGELFF. For the CDR3, the DNA is TGCGCCAGCAGCTTGGCCCAGGGGTCGGGCACCGGGGAGCTGTTTTTT. The entire variable domain, with the rest obtained from reference TRBV5-1 and TRBJ2-2, is as follows: KAGVTQTPRYLIKTRGQQVTLSCSPISGHRSVSWYQQTPGQGLQFLFEYFSETQRNKGNFPGRFSGRQFSNSRSEMNVSTLELGDSALYLCASSLAQGSGTGELFFGEGSRLTVL.

The rearrangement joins TRBV6-5 to TRBJ1-1; D gene ambiguous. Trimming cost V 0 bases and J 1 base, with 12 bases left between them. Germline CDR1 MNHEY, CDR2 SVGAGI. The CDR3 runs 16 residues. In DNA, the CDR3 is TGTGCCAGCAGTTACTCCTTAAAGACAACGAACACTGAAGCTTTCTTT. This translates into CASSYSLKTTNTEAFF.

The rearrangement links TRBV10-2 to TRBJ2-7; the D is unclear. Germline values: CDR1 WSHSY, CDR2 SAAADI. V lost 6 bases and J 6 bases, leaving 18 bases between the germline ends. CDR3 length: 14 residues. Here the CDR3 reads CASRPSGTAGEQYF. In nucleotides, the CDR3 is TGCGCCAGCAGACCCTCCGGAACAGCCGGCGAGCAGTACTTC.

The chain joins TRBV9 to TRBJ2-1; D possibly corresponds to TRBD2 (6 bases). Germline CDR1 SGDLS, CDR2 YYNGEE. The CDR3 is 15 amino acids. Deletions cut 0 bases from V and 1 base from J, with 8 bases between. CDR3 region: CASSVEGRSYNEQFF. The CDR3, as DNA: TGTGCCAGCAGCGTAGAGGGGAGGTCCTACAATGAGCAGTTCTTC.

This clone was detected once. The chain combines TRBV6-1 with TRBJ1-1; the match to TRBD1 covers 8 bases. Germline lookup yields CDR1 MNHNS and CDR2 SASEGT. V was clipped by 1 base and J by 6 bases; unmatched bases: 19. The CDR3 has 19 amino acids. Here the CDR3 reads CASSEGGAGGVLGWAEAFF. CDR3 DNA sequence: TGTGCCAGCAGTGAAGGAGGAGCAGGGGGCGTATTGGGGTGGGCTGAAGCTTTCTTT.

V usage is TRBV18 and J usage is TRBJ1-1, with TRBD1 identical over 10 bases. This CDR3 is built from 15 residues. V dropped 3 bases and J dropped 7; count of bases not matched to a gene: 8. Germline V lookup: CDR1 KGHSH, CDR2 LQKENI. The CDR3 nucleotides read TGTGCCAGCTCACCCCAGACAGGGGGCTCAGGTGAAGCTTTCTTT. This translates into CASSPQTGGSGEAFF.

A word on this clone: The junction shows a germline mismatch at one end, possibly a read error. The chain is built from TRBV9 and TRBJ2-1; the D is unclear. Germline assignment: CDR1 SGDLS and CDR2 YYNGEE. The CDR3 extends over 13 amino acids. Written as DNA, the CDR3 is TGTGCCAGCAGCGTAGGCGAGCCACCAGGTTTGCTCTTC. It encodes CASSVGEPPGLLF.

The CDR3 loop is CASQTGGPRDTQYF. The DNA for the CDR3 is TGTGCCAGCCAAACGGGGGGGCCGCGAGATACGCAGTATTTT. The chain employs TRBV6-6 and TRBJ2-3; TRBD2 matches 8 bases. CDR1 and CDR2 (germline): MNHNY, SVGAGI (reference sequence). The CDR3 is made up of 14 amino acids. Trimming removed 8 bases from V and 5 bases from J; junction bases left unmatched: 9.

The V and J genes are TRBV5-6 and TRBJ2-3; a weak D match, TRBD2 (6 bases). V lost 1 base and J 0 bases, leaving 6 bases between the germline ends. The germline V gene has CDR1 SGHDT and CDR2 YYEEEE. The CDR3 has 14 amino acids. For the CDR3, the DNA is TGTGCCAGCAGCTTGCGGGGGAGCACAGATACGCAGTATTTT. This encodes CASSLRGSTDTQYF.

This clone was seen only a few times. This sequence joins TRBV10-3 and TRBJ2-1; unclear D gene. CDR1 and CDR2 from the germline V gene are ENHRY and SYGVKD. This CDR3 contains 17 residues. V was cut by 2 bases and J by 3 bases, with 17 bases left in between. The CDR3 nucleotides read TGTGCCATCAGTGAGACAAACCCGGGTCAAGACTACAATGAGCAGTTCTTC. Its translation: CAISETNPGQDYNEQFF.

The V and J genes are TRBV5-8 and TRBJ2-3, with 10 bases matching TRBD1. Germline V CDR1 and CDR2: SGHTS, YDEGEE. Unmatched junction bases numbered 12, after V lost 2 bases and J lost 6 bases. This CDR3 has 17 amino acids. The DNA of the CDR3 is TGTGCCAGCAGCTTTTACGGGACAGGGGCCATCGAGGATACGCAGTATTTT. As protein: CASSFYGTGAIEDTQYF.

V is TRBV6-5 and J is TRBJ1-2; unclear D gene. Germline assignment: CDR1 MNHEY and CDR2 SVGAGI. The CDR3 has 14 amino acids. V dropped 5 bases and J dropped 0 bases, with 10 bases sitting between them. The CDR3 DNA reads TGTGCCAGCAGTGAACACAGTTCTAACTATGGCTACACCTTC. Translated, it gives CASSEHSSNYGYTF.

On this clone: At one end, the junction sequence differs from germline, possibly due to a read error. For the CDR3, the DNA is TGTGCCAACAGCGCCGGGAGTAACTATGGCTACACCTTC. Protein: CANSAGSNYGYTF. V is TRBV7-9 and J is TRBJ1-2; no definite D call. Germline V gives CDR1 SEHNR, CDR2 FQNEAQ (reference sequence). This CDR3 spans 13 amino acids.

Only a few counts were recorded for this clone. This sequence joins TRBV7-3 and TRBJ1-1, with 7 positions matching TRBD1. The germline V gene has CDR1 SGHTA and CDR2 FQGTGA. The CDR3 loop spans 13 amino acids. V gave up 6 bases and J gave up 3 bases; unmatched junction bases: 4. In DNA form, the CDR3 reads TGTGCCAGCAGTCGGCAGGGGGACACTGAAGCTTTCTTT. The encoded protein is CASSRQGDTEAFF.

This clone was seen only a few times. The V and J genes are TRBV18 and TRBJ2-7; the D gene is possibly TRBD1 (7 bases). The germline V gene encodes CDR1 KGHSH and CDR2 LQKENI. The CDR3 runs 15 residues. V lost 4 bases, J lost 3 bases, and 16 bases lay in between. The CDR3 region is CASSLSAQGGYEQYF. The CDR3 DNA reads as TGTGCCAGCTCACTTTCGGCGCAGGGGGGCTACGAGCAGTACTTC.